A single sample gave rise to the 8 T cell receptor beta chains below, sequenced in a study of regulatory T cells. The study, taken as a whole, reports: Hydrophobic residues at CDR3 positions 6 and 7 were enriched in conventional CD4+ T cells of CD3G-deficient patients.

These TCRs are of unknown antigen specificity. The primer mix had 52 TRBV and 13 TRBJ primers. Data came from immunoSEQ multiplex PCR; TCRdb stores just in-frame clones and leaves some out. Among fewer than 20,000 clones, around 83% were seen once, and the ten largest hold approximately 8%. The source material was conventional CD4+ T cells sorted from blood. These receptors were obtained from a person between 30 and 45 years old with CD3G deficiency.

The chain joins TRBV27 to TRBJ1-2; 8 bases are shared with TRBD1. Germline trimming cut 6 bases from V and 7 bases from J; bases unmatched to any gene: 13. CDR1 MNHEY and CDR2 SMNVEV come from the germline V gene (reference sequence). The CDR3 runs 15 residues. The CDR3 is CASSQGGAGGIGYTF. In DNA, the CDR3 is TGTGCCAGCAGCCAAGGCGGGGCAGGGGGCATTGGCTACACCTTC.

The rearrangement links TRBV14 to TRBJ2-7; possibly TRBD1 for D (6 bases). This CDR3 is 15 amino acids long. The V end lost 3 bases, the J end lost 2 bases, and 14 bases lay between the germline ends. Germline CDR1 is SGHDN and CDR2 is FVKESK. The CDR3 spells CASSQAGTFAYEQYF. CDR3 bases: TGTGCCAGCAGCCAGGCCGGGACATTTGCCTACGAGCAGTACTTC.

The table lists this clone with a count of one. This chain joins TRBV6-1 and TRBJ2-7; TRBD2 matches at 10 bases. The V and J ends lost 6 bases and 3 bases, in that order; junction bases with no gene match: 8. The germline V gene encodes CDR1 MNHNS and CDR2 SASEGT. CDR3 size: 15 residues. The CDR3 nucleotides are TGTGCCAGCAGCTCCCCTAGCGGGAGTTACTACGAGCAGTACTTC. This gives the protein CASSSPSGSYYEQYF.

V gene TRBV28 combines with J gene TRBJ1-2; the D gene is possibly TRBD1 (5 bases). Trimming removed 5 bases at V and 4 bases at J, with 14 bases between. Germline V gene sequence: CDR1 MDHEN, CDR2 SYDVKM. The CDR3 is made up of 14 amino acids. CDR3 DNA sequence: TGTGCCAGCAGTCTTGGTCCGAGGGGCTATGGCTACACCTTC. This sequence encodes CASSLGPRGYGYTF.

The rearrangement joins TRBV7-4 to TRBJ2-5; the D call may be TRBD1 or TRBD2 (5 bases each). This CDR3 is 18 amino acids long. The ends were cut back, 2 bases at V and 7 bases at J, with 26 bases in the middle. Germline values: CDR1 SGHVT, CDR2 SQSDAQ. CDR3 in DNA: TGTGCCAGCAGCTTATCCGCCCGGGACCGAGGGAAACGGGGGACCCAGTACTTC. Translated, it gives CASSLSARDRGKRGTQYF.

This rearrangement joins TRBV28 to TRBJ1-2, with a possible D match to TRBD1 (5 bases). The ends were cut back, 5 bases at V and 6 bases at J, with 10 bases in the middle. In germline, CDR1 is MDHEN, CDR2 SYDVKM. The CDR3 is 12 amino acids. The CDR3 coding sequence is TGTGCCAGCAGTGTCAGGGATCATGGCTACACCTTC. Protein product: CASSVRDHGYTF.

The chain couples TRBV11-2 to TRBJ2-7; unclear D gene. Germline CDR1 and CDR2: SGHAT and FQNNGV. The CDR3 has 13 residues. Trimming pared 8 bases from V and 0 bases from J, leaving 11 bases between. The CDR3, as DNA: TGTGCCAGCTCCGACGGTGGCTCCTACGAGCAGTACTTC. The encoded protein is CASSDGGSYEQYF.

CDR3 amino acids: CASSLGGYEQYF. CDR3 bases: TGTGCCAGCAGTTTAGGGGGCTACGAGCAGTACTTC. The rearrangement joins TRBV28 to TRBJ2-7; the D call may be TRBD1 or TRBD2 (5 bases each). V gave up 2 bases and J gave up 3 bases, with 5 bases separating them. The CDR3 totals 12 residues. CDR1 and CDR2 (germline): MDHEN, SYDVKM.